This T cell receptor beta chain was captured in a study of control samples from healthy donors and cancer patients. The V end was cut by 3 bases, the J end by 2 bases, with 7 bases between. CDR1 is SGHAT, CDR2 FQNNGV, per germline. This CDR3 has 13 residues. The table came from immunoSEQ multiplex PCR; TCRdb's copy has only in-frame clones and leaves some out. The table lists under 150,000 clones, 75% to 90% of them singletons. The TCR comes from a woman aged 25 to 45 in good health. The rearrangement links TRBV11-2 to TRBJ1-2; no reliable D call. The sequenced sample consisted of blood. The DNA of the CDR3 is TGTGCCAGCAGCTTTGGCAAAAACTATGGCTACACCTTC. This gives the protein CASSFGKNYGYTF.